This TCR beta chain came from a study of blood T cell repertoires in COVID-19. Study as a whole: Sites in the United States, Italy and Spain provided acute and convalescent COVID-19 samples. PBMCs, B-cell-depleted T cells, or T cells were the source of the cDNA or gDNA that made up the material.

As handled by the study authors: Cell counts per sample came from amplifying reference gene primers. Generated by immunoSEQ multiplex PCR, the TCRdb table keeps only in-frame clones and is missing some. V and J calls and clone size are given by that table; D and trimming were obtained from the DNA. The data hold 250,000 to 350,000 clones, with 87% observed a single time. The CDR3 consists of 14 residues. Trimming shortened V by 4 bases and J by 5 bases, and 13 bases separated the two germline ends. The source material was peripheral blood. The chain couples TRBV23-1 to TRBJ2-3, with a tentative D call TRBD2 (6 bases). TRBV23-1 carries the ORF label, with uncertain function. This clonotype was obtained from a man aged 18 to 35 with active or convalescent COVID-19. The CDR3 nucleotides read TGCGCCAGCAGTCCCCCGGGGGAAAGAGATACGCAGTATTTT. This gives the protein CASSPPGERDTQYF.